The 14 T cell receptor beta chains below all came from one sample that was sequenced in a study of T cells after yellow fever vaccination. TCRdb reanalysed the 5' RACE reads using MiXCR and keeps one entry per CDR3 protein. The sample has around 530,000 distinct CDR3 sequences; about a sixth are singletons. The sample consisted of PBMCs, taken roughly 5 days after the first yellow fever vaccination. The receptors shown here come from a man younger than 35 who received the YFV17D yellow fever vaccine.

This clonotype has more than one count but fewer than ten. V and J are TRBV15 and TRBJ1-1; possible D gene TRBD1, 6 bases. Trimming took 4 bases from V and 7 from J, leaving 13 bases between them. CDR3 length: 13 amino acids. Germline lookup yields CDR1 LNHNV and CDR2 YYDKDF (reference sequence). The DNA of the CDR3 is TGTGCCACCAGCATTCCTGGGGGGCTTGAAGCTTTCTTT. This codes for CATSIPGGLEAFF.

On this clonotype itself: A read error may produce the germline difference seen at one junction end. This chain uses TRBV7-2 with TRBJ1-6, with 10 bases that match TRBD1. This CDR3 contains 15 residues. Looked up from germline, CDR1 is SGHTA and CDR2 is FQGNSA. CDR3 sequence (DNA): TGTGCCAGCAGCGGATGGACAGGGGGATTTTCATCCCTCCACTTT. It is translated as CASSGWTGGFSSLHF.

A few counts support this clonotype. The DNA for the CDR3 is TGTGCCAGCAGCGTAGGTGGGGGGAACTATGGCTACACCTTC. The encoded protein is CASSVGGGNYGYTF. The chain combines TRBV9 with TRBJ1-2, with TRBD1 as a possible D gene (5 bases). This CDR3 is built from 14 residues. CDR1 is SGDLS, CDR2 YYNGEE, per germline. The V end lost 0 bases, the J end lost 2 bases, and 8 bases lay between the germline ends.

This chain uses TRBV7-9 with TRBJ2-5, with 10 nucleotides matching TRBD1. There are 15 residues in the CDR3. After removal of 5 bases from V and 3 bases from J, the junction contained 6 bases not matched to a gene. Germline V lookup: CDR1 SEHNR, CDR2 FQNEAQ (reference sequence). The CDR3 bases are TGTGCCAGCAGCCATTGGGACAGGGGAGAAGAGACCCAGTACTTC. The encoded protein is CASSHWDRGEETQYF.

This clonotype has only a few counts. The chain recombines TRBV6-2 or TRBV6-3 with TRBJ1-2, with D possibly being TRBD1 (6 bases). Trimming shortened V by 6 bases and J by 7 bases, and 21 bases separated the two germline ends. The CDR3 is made up of 15 amino acids. Germline CDR1 is MNHEY and CDR2 is SVGEGT. CDR3 sequence reads: CASRDRSGVRFGYTF. In nucleotides, the CDR3 is TGTGCCAGCAGGGACAGATCAGGAGTCCGGTTTGGCTACACCTTC.

The chain has TRBV4-1 and TRBJ2-1; possible D gene TRBD1, 6 bases. The CDR3 length is 19 residues. The germline V and J ends were trimmed by 4 bases and 6 bases, with 28 bases remaining between them. CDR1 is MGHRA, CDR2 YSYEKL, per germline. For the CDR3, the DNA is TGCGCCAGCAGCCCCGGGGACAACAGAGTCTCTTTCGTCCCCAATGAGCAGTTCTTC. It is translated as CASSPGDNRVSFVPNEQFF.

The chain recombines TRBV6-5 with TRBJ1-2, with TRBD1 identical over 7 bases. CDR3 length: 15 amino acids. With 3 bases clipped from V and 3 bases from J, the junction kept 7 bases outside the gene matches. Germline CDR1 is MNHEY and CDR2 is SVGAGI. CDR3 amino acids: CASSYGYQGDYGYTF. The CDR3, as DNA: TGTGCCAGCAGTTATGGCTATCAGGGGGACTATGGCTACACCTTC.

This clonotype occurred a few times. The chain couples TRBV7-2 to TRBJ1-2; the D gene is possibly TRBD1 (5 bases). Germline values: CDR1 SGHTA, CDR2 FQGNSA. Between the trimmed V and J ends, which lost 5 bases and 3 bases, there was a span of 16 bases. CDR3 length: 15 residues. The CDR3: CASSRGGTSDYGYTF. DNA of the CDR3: TGTGCCAGCAGCAGGGGAGGGACTAGTGACTATGGCTACACCTTC.

The table lists this clonotype with many counts. V gene TRBV7-2 combines with J gene TRBJ2-1; D gene uncertain. The ends were cut back, 4 bases at V and 12 bases at J, with 10 bases in the middle. The germline CDR1 and CDR2 sequences are SGHTA and FQGNSA. CDR3 length: 11 amino acids. CDR3 coding DNA: TGTGCCAGCAGCTCTATGGGCGGGCAGTTCTTC. Translation gives CASSSMGGQFF.

The chain carries TRBV7-9 and TRBJ1-1; 8 nucleotides agree with TRBD1. Looked up from germline, CDR1 is SEHNR and CDR2 is FQNEAQ (reference sequence). Trimming at V came to 5 bases and at J to 0 bases, leaving 5 bases not matched to a gene. This CDR3 region has 15 residues. CDR3 protein: CASSPMTGVNTEAFF. In DNA, the CDR3 is TGTGCCAGCAGCCCAATGACAGGGGTGAACACTGAAGCTTTCTTT.

V is TRBV4-1 and J is TRBJ1-2, with D perhaps TRBD1 (6 bases). The V end lost 1 base, the J end lost 10 bases, and 22 bases lay between the germline ends. The CDR3 is 16 residues long. CDR1 MGHRA and CDR2 YSYEKL come from the germline V gene. The CDR3 sequence is CASSQGSRGQALSYTF. CDR3 DNA: TGCGCCAGCAGCCAAGGGTCCCGGGGGCAGGCCTTGTCCTACACCTTC.

The V and J genes are TRBV7-9 and TRBJ2-1; 14 nucleotides match TRBD2. CDR1 is SEHNR, CDR2 FQNEAQ, per germline (reference sequence). The V and J ends lost 1 base and 4 bases, in that order; junction bases with no gene match: 3. This CDR3 has 17 residues. The CDR3 nucleotides are TGTGCCAGCAGCTTAGGGACTAGCGGGGGGCGTTACAATGAGCAGTTCTTC. It yields the protein CASSLGTSGGRYNEQFF.

The V call is TRBV12-3 or TRBV12-4, the J call TRBJ1-2, with TRBD1 matching over 12 bases. Germline trimming cut 6 bases from V and 6 bases from J; bases unmatched to any gene: 5. This CDR3 has 14 residues. The chain's CDR3 is CASSRDRGQDGYTF. The CDR3 nucleotides read TGTGCCAGCAGCAGGGACAGGGGGCAGGATGGCTACACCTTC.

This clonotype was found a few times. The gene calls are TRBV11-2 and TRBJ1-6; possible D gene TRBD1, 5 bases. Deletions cut 2 bases from V and 11 bases from J, with 16 bases between. The CDR3 contains 15 residues. CDR1 is SGHAT and CDR2 is FQNNGV in the germline V gene. Here the CDR3 DNA reads TGTGCCAGCAGCTTAAGGGGAGCCTTGGAGGCACCCCTCCACTTT. As protein: CASSLRGALEAPLHF.